This TCR beta chain appears in the sequencing data of a study of T-cell reconstitution after alpha-beta-depleted transplantation in children. The authors prepared the TCRbeta library with unique molecular identifiers. In TCRdb, the PCR reads were re-called with MiXCR into one record per CDR3 protein. Counted here are 400,000 to 500,000 distinct CDR3 sequences, 11% occurring once; the ten biggest clones make up 4.5% to 7%. The sequence derives from a human donor who donated a stem cell graft to a child with acute myeloid leukemia. This specimen consisted of PBMCs from the stem cell graft donor, obtained from the stem cell graft.

CDR3 protein: CSAVRTSRETQYF. CDR3 sequence (DNA): TGCAGTGCTGTTCGGACTAGCCGGGAGACCCAGTACTTC. The chain is built from TRBV20-1 and TRBJ2-5, with 8 bases lining up with TRBD2. CDR3 length: 13 residues. CDR1 is DFQATT, CDR2 SNEGSKA, per germline (reference sequence). Trimming removed 5 bases from V and 5 bases from J; junction bases left unmatched: 7.